The present TCR beta chain was sequenced within a study of cytomegalovirus exposure and HLA in healthy donors. The PCR employed 60 Vbeta primers together with 13 Jbeta primers. Data came from immunoSEQ multiplex PCR; TCRdb stores just in-frame clones and leaves some out. The sample contains about 110,000 clones, 76% of which appear only once. Germline loops: CDR1 ENHRY, CDR2 SYGVKD. Germline trimming cut 6 bases from V and 2 bases from J; bases unmatched to any gene: 3. The CDR3 is 13 amino acids. Sequenced material: PBMCs. The TCR was taken from a woman aged 45-59 years in good health and CMV-seropositive. The chain is built from TRBV10-3 and TRBJ2-7; 8 bases line up with TRBD1. CDR3 DNA sequence: TGTGCCATCAGCCGGGACAGGACCTACGAGCAGTACTTC. Translation: CAISRDRTYEQYF.